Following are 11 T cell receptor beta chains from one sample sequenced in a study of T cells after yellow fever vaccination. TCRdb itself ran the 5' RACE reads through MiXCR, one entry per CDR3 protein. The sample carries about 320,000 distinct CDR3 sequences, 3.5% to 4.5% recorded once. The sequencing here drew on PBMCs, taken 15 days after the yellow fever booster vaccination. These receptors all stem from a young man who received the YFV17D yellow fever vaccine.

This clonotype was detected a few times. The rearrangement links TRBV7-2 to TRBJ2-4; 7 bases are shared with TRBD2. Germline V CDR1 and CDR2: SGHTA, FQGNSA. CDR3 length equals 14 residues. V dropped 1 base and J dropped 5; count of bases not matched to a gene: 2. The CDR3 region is CASSLGGGQNIQYF. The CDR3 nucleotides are TGTGCCAGCAGCTTAGGGGGGGGACAAAACATTCAGTACTTC.

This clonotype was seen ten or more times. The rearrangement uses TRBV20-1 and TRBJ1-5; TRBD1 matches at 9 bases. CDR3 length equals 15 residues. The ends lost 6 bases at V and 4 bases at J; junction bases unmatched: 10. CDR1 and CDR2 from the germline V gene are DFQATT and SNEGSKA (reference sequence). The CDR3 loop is CSAKTTGGVNQPQHF. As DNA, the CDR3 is TGCAGTGCCAAAACTACAGGGGGCGTAAATCAGCCCCAGCATTTT.

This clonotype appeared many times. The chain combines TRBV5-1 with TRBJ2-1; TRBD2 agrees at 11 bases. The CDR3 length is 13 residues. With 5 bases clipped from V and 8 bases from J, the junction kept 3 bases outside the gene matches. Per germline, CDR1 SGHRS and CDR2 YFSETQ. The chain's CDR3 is CASRPGLADEQFF. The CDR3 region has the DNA TGCGCCAGCAGACCGGGACTAGCGGATGAGCAGTTCTTC.

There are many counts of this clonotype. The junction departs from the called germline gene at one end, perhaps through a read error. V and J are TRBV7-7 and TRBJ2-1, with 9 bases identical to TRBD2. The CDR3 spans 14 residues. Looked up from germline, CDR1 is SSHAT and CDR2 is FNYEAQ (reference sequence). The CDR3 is CASSLAGRENEQFF. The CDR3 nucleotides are TGTGCCAGCAGCCTAGCGGGGAGGGAGAATGAGCAGTTCTTC.

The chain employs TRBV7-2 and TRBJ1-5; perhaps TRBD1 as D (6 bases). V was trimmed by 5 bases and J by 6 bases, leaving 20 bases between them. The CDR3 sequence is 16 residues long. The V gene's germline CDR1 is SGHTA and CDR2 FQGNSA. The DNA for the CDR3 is TGTGCCAGCAGCCCAATGGGGGGGGCAGGTTTTCAGCCCCAGCATTTT. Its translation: CASSPMGGAGFQPQHF.

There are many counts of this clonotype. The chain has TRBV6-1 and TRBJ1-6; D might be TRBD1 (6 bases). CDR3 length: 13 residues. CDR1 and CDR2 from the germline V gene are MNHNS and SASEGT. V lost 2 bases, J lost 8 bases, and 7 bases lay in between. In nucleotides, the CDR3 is TGTGCCAGCAGTGAAAACAGGGATTCACCCCTCCACTTT. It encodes CASSENRDSPLHF.

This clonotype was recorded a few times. The CDR3: CSASKLNTEAFF. CDR3 DNA sequence: TGCAGTGCTAGTAAGCTGAACACTGAAGCTTTCTTT. The chain joins TRBV20-1 to TRBJ1-1, with D unresolved. The CDR3 spans 12 residues. V was cut by 3 bases and J by 0 bases, with 5 bases left in between. Germline-derived CDR1 and CDR2 are DFQATT and SNEGSKA (reference sequence).

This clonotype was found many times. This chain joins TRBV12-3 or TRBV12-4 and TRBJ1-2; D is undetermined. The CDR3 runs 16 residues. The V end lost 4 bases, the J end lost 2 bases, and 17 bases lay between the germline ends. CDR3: CASSSKDRMRNYGYTF. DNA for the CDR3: TGTGCCAGCAGTTCCAAGGACCGTATGAGAAACTATGGCTACACCTTC.

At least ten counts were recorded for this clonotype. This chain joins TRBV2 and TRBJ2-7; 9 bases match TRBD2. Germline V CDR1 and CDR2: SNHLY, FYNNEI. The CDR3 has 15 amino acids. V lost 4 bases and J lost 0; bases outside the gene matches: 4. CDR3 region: CASSALAGTSYEQYF. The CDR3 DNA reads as TGTGCCAGCAGTGCCCTAGCGGGGACCTCCTACGAGCAGTACTTC.

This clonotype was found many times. DNA of the CDR3: TGTGCCAGCAGCCCTGCCTGGACTGAAGCTTTCTTT. Protein sequence: CASSPAWTEAFF. The chain uses TRBV7-2 and TRBJ1-1, with D hard to call. V was clipped by 5 bases and J by 5 bases, with 9 bases between them. Germline CDR1 and CDR2: SGHTA and FQGNSA. This CDR3 is built from 12 residues.

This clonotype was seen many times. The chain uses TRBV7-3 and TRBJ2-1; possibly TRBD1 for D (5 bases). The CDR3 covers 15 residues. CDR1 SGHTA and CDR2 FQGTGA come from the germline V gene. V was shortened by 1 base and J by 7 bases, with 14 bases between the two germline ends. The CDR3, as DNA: TGTGCCAGCAGCTTAAGTCTCGCAGGGTGGAATGAGCAGTTCTTC. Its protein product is CASSLSLAGWNEQFF.